The T cell receptor beta chain described here comes from a study of blood T cell repertoires in COVID-19. Overall study: Donors in the United States, Italy and Spain gave samples during acute or convalescent COVID-19. T cells, B-cell-depleted T cells, or PBMCs supplied cDNA or gDNA.

Only a few counts were recorded for this clone. The germline V gene encodes CDR1 LGHDT and CDR2 YNNKEL (reference sequence). The CDR3 is made up of 13 amino acids. V was cut by 1 base and J by 3 bases, with 6 bases left in between. Methods used by the authors: Researchers report that nucleated cell counts were estimated from reference gene primer amplification. Some clones are missing from TCRdb's copy, which holds only in-frame ones; the method was immunoSEQ multiplex PCR. V, J and clone size reflect that table, while D and trimming were determined from the DNA. In the table there are 90,000 to 130,000 clones, roughly 84% of which are singletons.

V gene TRBV3-1 (or the pseudogene TRBV3-2) combines with J gene TRBJ1-2; D unresolved. This receptor was taken from a woman in her 70s with acute or convalescent COVID-19. The material sequenced was peripheral blood. The CDR3 loop reads CASSQGQDYGYTF. The CDR3 region has the DNA TGTGCCAGCAGCCAAGGGCAGGACTATGGCTACACCTTC.